Below, 30 T cell receptor beta chains from the same sample are listed, as sequenced in a study of beta chain features in type 1 diabetes (dated by TCRdb to the late 2010s). Receptor amplification or capture employed the immunoSEQ multiplex PCR assay. All of the isolated RNA was reverse transcribed with the High Capacity cDNA Reverse Transcription Kit, so expressed TCRB transcripts were sequenced. TCRdb's version of the immuneACCESS table is confined to in-frame rearrangements and falls short of the full clone set. An unresolved V gene accounts for under half of the shortfall where checked; the remainder is of unknown origin. Recorded for this sample are 200,000 to 300,000 clones; roughly 20% of them occurred a single time. Around 0.028% of the sample lies in the top ten. These TCRs' antigens remain unknown. What the work shows at the level of the full study, not this receptor alone: Type 1 diabetes patients showed a moderate but significant shortening of TCRB CDR3 length in all four CD4+ subsets.

The specimen was naive CD4+ T cells from blood. In the paper's terms, the cell subset or site label means: true naive CD4+ T cells. The origin of the receptors is a woman between 35 and 50 years old with type 1 diabetes.

This clone was detected only a few times. The V call is TRBV6-6, the J call TRBJ2-3, with a possible D match to TRBD1 (5 bases). The V end was cut by 4 bases, the J end by 1 base, with 6 bases between. Germline V CDR1 and CDR2: MNHNY, SVGAGI (reference sequence). This CDR3 region has 13 residues. The CDR3 spells CASSLGGTDTQYF. CDR3 coding DNA: TGTGCCAGCAGTTTAGGGGGCACAGATACGCAGTATTTT.

This clone has only a few counts. The rearrangement uses TRBV19 and TRBJ2-1; 13 nucleotides line up with TRBD2. The J segment lost 4 bases and the V segment lost 6 bases, leaving 3 bases of the junction unmatched. The CDR3 sequence is 15 residues long. CDR1 is LNHDA and CDR2 is SQIVND in the germline V gene (reference sequence). In DNA, the CDR3 is TGTGCCAGTAGAAGACTAGCGGGAGGATACAATGAGCAGTTCTTC. Its translation: CASRRLAGGYNEQFF.

This clone showed up just a few times. V is TRBV6-5 and J is TRBJ2-2; no definite D call. From germline, CDR1 is MNHEY and CDR2 SVGAGI. Trimming cost V 6 bases and J 6 bases, with 8 bases left between them. There are 12 residues in the CDR3. CDR3 sequence reads: CASRSGAGELFF. Here the CDR3 DNA reads TGTGCCAGCAGATCGGGTGCCGGGGAGCTGTTTTTT.

The chain links TRBV5-1 to TRBJ1-5; 11 nucleotides line up with TRBD1. The CDR3 totals 11 residues. Trimming took 4 bases from V and 16 from J; bases not matched to a gene: 4. Germline V gives CDR1 SGHRS, CDR2 YFSETQ. CDR3: CASSPDRGLHF. The CDR3, as DNA: TGCGCCAGCAGCCCGGACAGGGGGCTACATTTT.

The V gene is TRBV19, the J gene TRBJ1-5; no reliable D call. This CDR3 contains 17 residues. Trimming took off 8 bases at V and 5 bases at J, with 25 bases between the two ends. Germline V lookup: CDR1 LNHDA, CDR2 SQIVND (reference sequence). The CDR3 sequence is CASDPQDGVRGDQPQHF. Written as DNA, the CDR3 is TGTGCCAGTGACCCTCAGGATGGGGTGCGGGGTGATCAGCCCCAGCATTTT.

There are a few counts of this clone. V gene TRBV7-2 combines with J gene TRBJ1-1, with 8 bases identical to TRBD1. CDR1 is SGHTA and CDR2 is FQGNSA in the germline V gene. This CDR3 region has 14 residues. The V segment lost 6 bases and the J segment 4 bases; nucleotides outside the gene matches: 7. The chain's CDR3 is CASSSDRVGTEAFF. CDR3 sequence (DNA): TGTGCCAGCAGTTCGGACAGGGTGGGCACTGAAGCTTTCTTT.

The CDR3 protein is CASSLALVTSRYGYTF. CDR3 bases: TGTGCCAGCAGCTTAGCCCTTGTAACTTCCCGATATGGCTACACCTTC. V and J are TRBV7-9 and TRBJ1-2, with D unresolved. Trimming left V 0 bases short and J 5 bases short, with 16 bases between. The CDR3 has 16 residues. CDR1 and CDR2 (germline): SEHNR, FQNEAQ (reference sequence).

The rearrangement links TRBV6-5 to TRBJ2-7; the D gene is possibly TRBD1 (6 bases). The CDR3 has 13 residues. With 5 bases removed from V and 3 bases from J, the gap between germline ends came to 11 bases. Germline V CDR1 and CDR2: MNHEY, SVGAGI. The CDR3 here is CASSPRQVYEQYF. The CDR3, as DNA: TGTGCCAGCAGTCCTCGACAGGTCTACGAGCAGTACTTC.

This clone has a handful of counts. This sample includes further DNA sequences coding for the same CDR3. DNA for the CDR3: TGCAGCGTTGGTACCGAGGGTCAGCCCCAGCATTTT. Protein product: CSVGTEGQPQHF. V and J are TRBV29-1 and TRBJ1-5; no definite D call. Trimming cost V 4 bases and J 6 bases, with 10 bases left between them. Germline assignment: CDR1 SQVTM and CDR2 ANQGSEA. The CDR3 extends over 12 amino acids.

This chain connects TRBV7-9 to TRBJ2-1; 7 bases line up with TRBD2. This CDR3 region has 13 residues. Germline V gene lookup returns CDR1 SEHNR and CDR2 FQNEAQ (reference sequence). V lost 2 bases, J lost 7 bases, and 2 bases stayed unmatched. CDR3 nucleotide sequence: TGTGCCAGCAGCTTATGGGGGGGTAATGAGCAGTTCTTC. It codes for CASSLWGGNEQFF.

There are a few counts of this clone. The chain uses TRBV15 and TRBJ2-3; unclear D gene. Germline V lookup: CDR1 LNHNV, CDR2 YYDKDF (reference sequence). This CDR3 is 14 amino acids long. The ends were cut back, 3 bases at V and 2 bases at J, with 9 bases in the middle. Written as DNA, the CDR3 is TGTGCCACCAGCAGTTTTCAAGCCACAGATACGCAGTATTTT. Translation gives CATSSFQATDTQYF. Looking up the rest from reference TRBV15 and TRBJ2-3 gives the full variable domain: DAMVIQNPRYQVTQFGKPVTLSCSQTLNHNVMYWYQQKSSQAPKLLFHYYDKDFNNEADTPDNFQSRRPNTSFCFLDIRSPGLGDTAMYLCATSSFQATDTQYFGPGTRLTVL.

This clone was found a few times. J is TRBJ1-4 and V is TRBV25-1; tentative D call: TRBD1 (5 bases). This CDR3 has 16 amino acids. V lost 4 bases to trimming and J lost 2 bases, with 14 bases between them. CDR1 and CDR2 (germline): MGHDK, SYGVNS. The CDR3 coding sequence is TGTGCCAGCAGTGGCTGGGCGGCAGGGACTAATGAAAAACTGTTTTTT. It is translated as CASSGWAAGTNEKLFF. The variable domain in full, with the rest retrieved from reference TRBV25-1 and TRBJ1-4, is EADIYQTPRYLVIGTGKKITLECSQTMGHDKMYWYQQDPGMELHLIHYSYGVNSTEKGDLSSESTVSRIRTEHFPLTLESARPSHTSQYLCASSGWAAGTNEKLFFGSGTQLSVL.

This clone occurred a few times. This chain connects TRBV30 to TRBJ1-4; 7 bases match TRBD1. CDR3 length equals 14 residues. The V gene's germline CDR1 is GTSNPN and CDR2 SVGIG (reference sequence). Trimming cost V 2 bases and J 7 bases; bases outside gene matches: 7. The CDR3 here is CAWSLEGAGEKLFF. The DNA of the CDR3 is TGTGCCTGGAGTTTGGAGGGGGCCGGTGAAAAACTGTTTTTT.

The CDR3, as DNA: TGTGCCAGCAGTTTCCCAGGGACAGGCGGCTACACCTTC. Its protein product is CASSFPGTGGYTF. This chain joins TRBV28 and TRBJ1-2; TRBD1 matches at 8 bases. Germline V CDR1 and CDR2: MDHEN, SYDVKM. The CDR3 sequence is 13 residues long. V gave up 3 bases and J gave up 8 bases; unmatched junction bases: 5.

This chain joins TRBV19 and TRBJ2-3, with 8 bases identical to TRBD2. CDR1 is LNHDA, CDR2 SQIVND, per germline (reference sequence). The V segment lost 7 bases and the J segment 0 bases; nucleotides outside the gene matches: 9. The CDR3 is made up of 16 amino acids. The CDR3: CASTSGRGSSTDTQYF. CDR3 in DNA: TGTGCCAGTACCAGCGGGAGAGGATCCAGCACAGATACGCAGTATTTT. The full variable domain, completed using reference TRBV19 and TRBJ2-3, is DGGITQSPKYLFRKEGQNVTLSCEQNLNHDAMYWYRQDPGQGLRLIYYSQIVNDFQKGDIAEGYSVSREKKESFPLTVTSAQKNPTAFYLCASTSGRGSSTDTQYFGPGTRLTVL.

The chain has TRBV29-1 and TRBJ2-7; 12 bases map to TRBD2. V gave up 2 bases and J gave up 7 bases; unmatched junction bases: 6. The CDR3 is 14 amino acids. From germline, CDR1 is SQVTM and CDR2 ANQGSEA. The CDR3 sequence is CSVEFLAGGKEQYF. The CDR3 region has the DNA TGCAGCGTTGAATTTCTAGCGGGAGGGAAAGAGCAGTACTTC.

This clone was counted between two and nine times. The rearrangement links TRBV28 to TRBJ2-7, with 12 nucleotides matching TRBD2. The CDR3 consists of 14 residues. Germline V gene sequence: CDR1 MDHEN, CDR2 SYDVKM. The V and J ends lost 9 bases and 2 bases, in that order; junction bases with no gene match: 5. DNA of the CDR3: TGTGCCAGTACTAGCGGGGGGCCTGCCTACGAGCAGTACTTC. This sequence encodes CASTSGGPAYEQYF.

The V and J genes are TRBV4-2 and TRBJ1-3; D is uncertain. Germline CDR1 and CDR2: LGHNA and YNFKEQ. There are 14 residues in the CDR3. The V end lost 4 bases, the J end lost 0 bases, and 7 bases lay between the germline ends. CDR3 nucleotides: TGTGCCAGCAGCCCCACGGGCTCTGGAAACACCATATATTTT. Translated: CASSPTGSGNTIYF.

This clone was recorded a few times. The chain has TRBV15 and TRBJ1-4; D not certain. The CDR3 is made up of 14 amino acids. CDR1 and CDR2 (germline): LNHNV, YYDKDF (reference sequence). The V and J ends lost 7 bases and 6 bases respectively, with 15 bases between them. The CDR3 loop is CATTSVRAYEKLFF. The CDR3 nucleotides are TGTGCCACCACCTCGGTGAGGGCGTATGAAAAACTGTTTTTT.

Only a few counts were recorded for this clone. This rearrangement joins TRBV6-5 to TRBJ1-1; the D gene is possibly TRBD1 (5 bases). The length of the CDR3 is 13 residues. The germline CDR1 and CDR2 sequences are MNHEY and SVGAGI. The germline V and J ends were trimmed by 2 bases and 7 bases, with 11 bases remaining between them. The CDR3 here is CASSYDRGLEAFF. CDR3 DNA: TGTGCCAGCAGTTACGATAGGGGCCTTGAAGCTTTCTTT.

V and J are TRBV9 and TRBJ2-3; 8 nucleotides match TRBD2. Trimming took 4 bases from V and 1 from J; bases not matched to a gene: 14. Germline-derived CDR1 and CDR2 are SGDLS and YYNGEE. The CDR3 is 18 residues long. This CDR3 reads CASSPYLTGTRGTDTQYF. Written as DNA, the CDR3 is TGTGCCAGCAGCCCGTACCTCACCGGGACTAGGGGCACAGATACGCAGTATTTT.

The chain couples TRBV6-6 to TRBJ2-7, with 8 bases identical to TRBD1. Per the germline V gene, CDR1 is MNHNY and CDR2 is SVGAGI (reference sequence). The CDR3 spans 15 residues. Trimming removed 6 bases from V and 3 bases from J; junction bases left unmatched: 10. The CDR3 DNA reads TGTGCCAGCAGCCTCCGGACAGGGCGAATCTACGAGCAGTACTTC. Protein product: CASSLRTGRIYEQYF.

The V gene is TRBV7-9, the J gene TRBJ1-2; D remains ambiguous. Germline-derived CDR1 and CDR2 are SEHNR and FQNEAQ (reference sequence). The CDR3 has 12 residues. V dropped 5 bases and J dropped 8 bases, with 12 bases sitting between them. The CDR3 DNA is TGTGCCAGCAGCAGACAAGAAATAGGCTACACCTTC. It translates to CASSRQEIGYTF.

This chain joins TRBV29-1 and TRBJ1-2; no clear D. The CDR3 has 11 residues. Germline lookup yields CDR1 SQVTM and CDR2 ANQGSEA. Trimming cost V 8 bases and J 6 bases, with 13 bases left between them. The CDR3 is CSLRTGNGYTF. Here the CDR3 DNA reads TGCAGCCTCAGGACGGGGAATGGCTACACCTTC.

The gene calls are TRBV7-3 and TRBJ1-1; 8 nucleotides agree with TRBD1. The CDR3 length is 13 residues. The V gene's germline CDR1 is SGHTA and CDR2 FQGTGA. V was pared by 5 bases and J by 4 bases, with 3 bases of the junction left unmatched. The CDR3 nucleotides are TGTGCCAGCAGCGCACAGGGGGGCACTGAAGCTTTCTTT. Translation: CASSAQGGTEAFF.

This clone was observed a handful of times. The chain joins TRBV7-3 to TRBJ2-3; 9 bases fit TRBD1. CDR3 size: 17 residues. V lost 0 bases, J lost 1 base, and 5 bases stayed unmatched. Germline lookup yields CDR1 SGHTA and CDR2 FQGTGA. The CDR3 is CASSLTRDRARTDTQYF. CDR3 DNA: TGTGCCAGCAGCTTAACCCGGGACAGGGCCCGCACAGATACGCAGTATTTT.

This clone was counted a few times. CDR3 residues: CASLEQGNTGELFF. Here the CDR3 DNA reads TGTGCCAGCTTGGAACAGGGGAACACCGGGGAGCTGTTTTTT. The chain employs TRBV5-4 and TRBJ2-2; tentative D call: TRBD1 (6 bases). The germline CDR1 and CDR2 sequences are SGHNT and YYREEE (reference sequence). Deletions cut 7 bases from V and 1 base from J, with 11 bases between. The CDR3 sequence is 14 residues long.

The chain has TRBV10-3 and TRBJ2-5, with 8 bases aligning to TRBD1. After removal of 4 bases from V and 4 bases from J, the junction contained 8 bases not matched to a gene. CDR1 and CDR2 from the germline V gene are ENHRY and SYGVKD. This CDR3 region has 15 residues. The CDR3 coding sequence is TGTGCCATCAGTGCTCACCAGGGGGCGGGAGAGACCCAGTACTTC. This sequence encodes CAISAHQGAGETQYF.

The chain has TRBV9 and TRBJ2-3; D remains ambiguous. Per the germline V gene, CDR1 is SGDLS and CDR2 is YYNGEE. V was clipped by 4 bases and J by 2 bases, with 11 bases between them. The CDR3 runs to 14 residues. CDR3 loop: CASSPRVHTDTQYF. The CDR3 DNA reads TGTGCCAGCAGCCCCCGGGTTCACACAGATACGCAGTATTTT.

The chain combines TRBV20-1 with TRBJ2-2; unclear D gene. CDR1 DFQATT and CDR2 SNEGSKA come from the germline V gene (reference sequence). V was shortened by 5 bases and J by 4 bases, with 5 bases between the two germline ends. This CDR3 spans 11 amino acids. The CDR3 nucleotides are TGCAGTGCTTCCCGCACCGGGGAGCTGTTTTTT. Its translation: CSASRTGELFF.